The source of this T cell receptor (beta chain) is a study of T-cell reconstitution after alpha-beta-depleted transplantation in children. Preparation of the TCRbeta library used unique molecular identifiers. TCRdb itself ran the PCR reads through MiXCR, one entry per CDR3 protein. The sample gives fewer than 200,000 distinct CDR3 sequences, less than 8% of which show up once; 3% to 3.5% is in the top ten. This clonotype was found many times. V lost 2 bases, J lost 9 bases, and 5 bases stayed unmatched. CDR3 length equals 13 residues. Germline V gene data show CDR1 as GTSNPN and CDR2 as SVGIG (reference sequence).

This receptor was obtained from a human donor who donated a stem cell graft to a child with Wiskott-Aldrich syndrome. J is TRBJ2-1 and V is TRBV30; 9 bases match TRBD2. Source: PBMCs from the stem cell graft donor, taken from the stem cell graft. The CDR3 DNA reads as TGTGCCTGGAGTATCGGACTAGCGACTGAGCAGTTCTTC. This codes for CAWSIGLATEQFF.